This TCR beta chain was obtained from a study of blood T cell repertoires in COVID-19. CDR3 size: 15 residues. Sequenced by immunoSEQ multiplex PCR; TCRdb stores in-frame clones only, minus some. The sample yields 150,000 to 200,000 clones, 80% to 90% seen once. This rearrangement joins TRBV21-1 to TRBJ2-1; the table's TRBD2 call for D was not verified on the DNA. TRBV21-1 is designated a pseudogene. Input material: peripheral blood. This TCR was sampled from a woman aged 55 to 70 with COVID-19, enrolled during active disease. CDR3 in amino acids: CASSPTRGAYNEQFF. The CDR3 DNA sequence: TGTGCCAGCAGCCCTACCCGGGGGGCCTACAATGAGCAGTTCTTC.